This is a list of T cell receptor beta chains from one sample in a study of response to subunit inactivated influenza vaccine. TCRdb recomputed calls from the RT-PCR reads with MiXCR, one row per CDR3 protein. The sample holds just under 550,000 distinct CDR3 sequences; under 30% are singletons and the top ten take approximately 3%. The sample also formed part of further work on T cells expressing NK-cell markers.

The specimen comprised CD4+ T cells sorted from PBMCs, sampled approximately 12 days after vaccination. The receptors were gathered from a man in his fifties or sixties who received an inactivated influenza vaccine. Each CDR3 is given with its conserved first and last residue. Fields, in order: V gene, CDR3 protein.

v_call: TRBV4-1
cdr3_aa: CASSQGSAGDQETQYF

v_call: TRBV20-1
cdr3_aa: CSAEASADSHNTQYF

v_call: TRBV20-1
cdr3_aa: CSARVKLNTEAFF

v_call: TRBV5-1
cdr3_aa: CASSLALGGGNEQFF

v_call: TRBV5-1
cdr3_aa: CASSSGLAEEQFF

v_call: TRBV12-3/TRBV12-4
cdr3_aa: CASSSPGVAGVAGELFF

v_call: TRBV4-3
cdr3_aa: CASSQDSGGNTGELFF

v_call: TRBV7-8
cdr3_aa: CASSLVPGTRNEQFF

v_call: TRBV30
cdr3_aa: CAWKGQGNTEAFF

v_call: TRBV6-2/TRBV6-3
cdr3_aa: CASSYSGTGVEKLFF

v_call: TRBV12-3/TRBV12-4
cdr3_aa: CASTTDRHSPLHF

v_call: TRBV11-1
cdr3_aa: CASSLRPVTLTDTQYF

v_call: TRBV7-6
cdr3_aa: CDSSWDRNQPQHF

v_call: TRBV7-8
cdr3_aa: CASSLVEGTGNTIYF

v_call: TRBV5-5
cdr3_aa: CASSARQGTLSDTQYF

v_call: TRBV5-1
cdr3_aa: CASSPDRAGANVLTF

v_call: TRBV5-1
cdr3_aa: CASRPLAGANTGELFF

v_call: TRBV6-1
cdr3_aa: CASSRQGGYRYGYTF

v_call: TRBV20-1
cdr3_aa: CSASSLAGNNEQFF

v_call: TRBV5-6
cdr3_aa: CASSFFRPRVMGGELFF

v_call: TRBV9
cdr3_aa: CASSGGPRQGAETQYF

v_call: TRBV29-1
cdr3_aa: CSVGGTGRGYTF

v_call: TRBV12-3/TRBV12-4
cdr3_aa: CASSNNRGDTGELFF

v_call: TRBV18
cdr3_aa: CASSPILLAGGSEQFF

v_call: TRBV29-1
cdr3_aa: CSVVSPYYEQYF

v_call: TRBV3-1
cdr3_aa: CASSQGAGYNEQFF

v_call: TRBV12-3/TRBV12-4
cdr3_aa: CASSFGHRGANTGELFF

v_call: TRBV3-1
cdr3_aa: CASSQPGRTNEKLFF

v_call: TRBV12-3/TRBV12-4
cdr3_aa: CASSLEWGIHGANVLTF

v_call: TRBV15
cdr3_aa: CATSKTQRTTNEKLFF

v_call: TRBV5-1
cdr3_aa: CASSPRIVDTEAFF

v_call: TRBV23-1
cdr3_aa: CASSHTGGRYEQYF

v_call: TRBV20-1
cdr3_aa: CSAFGLLLAGGADTQYF

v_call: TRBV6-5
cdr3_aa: CASSYSSSSAYNEQFF

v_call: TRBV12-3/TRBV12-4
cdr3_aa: CASSLQQGANEKLFF

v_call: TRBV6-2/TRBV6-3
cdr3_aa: CASSYLQGEQYF

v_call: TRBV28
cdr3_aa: CASSSGGDSSFYEQYF

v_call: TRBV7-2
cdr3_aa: CASSHPPSPLHF

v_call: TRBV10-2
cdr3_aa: CASSGQGFGGYTF

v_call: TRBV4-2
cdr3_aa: CASSPSPTGSYEQYF

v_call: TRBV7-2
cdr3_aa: CASSLGARGEEKLFF

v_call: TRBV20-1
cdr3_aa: CSARDWGSTDTQYF

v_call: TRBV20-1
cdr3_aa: CSARDSREGPDTQYF

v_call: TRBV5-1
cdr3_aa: CASSIRPTRNTEAFF

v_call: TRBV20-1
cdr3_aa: CSATTGQSQETQYF